Listed below are T cell receptor beta chains from one sample, sequenced in a study of T cell responses to AZD1222 COVID-19 vaccine. Produced via immunoSEQ multiplex PCR; TCRdb's table is partial and in-frame only. Of some 130,000 clones detected, approximately 90% appear once; the ten largest clones hold 4.5% to 6.5%. The sequences come from peripheral blood, collected on day 0 of AZD1222 vaccination. Receptors originate from an adult in good health. Each CDR3 is given with its conserved first and last residue. The order of the fields is V gene, CDR3 protein.

v_gene: TRBV28
CDR3aa: CASSLDREIAEAFF

v_gene: TRBV30
CDR3aa: CAWSVGSGWLETQYF

v_gene: TRBV3-1/TRBV3-2
CDR3aa: CASSQVPGGNNAGELFF

v_gene: TRBV27
CDR3aa: CASSLFADPGRGQPQHF

v_gene: TRBV7-2
CDR3aa: CASSLDLGQPQHF

v_gene: TRBV6-6
CDR3aa: CASSQTGEEATDTQYF

v_gene: TRBV9
CDR3aa: CASSVGRDKSYEQYF

v_gene: TRBV7-2
CDR3aa: CASSLVFGVEQFF

v_gene: TRBV6-6
CDR3aa: CASSFTGDQPQHF

v_gene: TRBV7-2
CDR3aa: CASSSPEGGETQYF

v_gene: TRBV27
CDR3aa: CASSLKVTYEQYF

v_gene: TRBV19
CDR3aa: CASSTLPGVGTEAFF

v_gene: TRBV29-1
CDR3aa: CSIRGTALNNEQFF

v_gene: TRBV2
CDR3aa: CASNSWTGDKDGYTF

v_gene: TRBV5-4
CDR3aa: CASSLDSQPQHF

v_gene: TRBV28
CDR3aa: CASSSPGPLAKNIQYF

v_gene: TRBV2
CDR3aa: CASTEGQSLGTEQFF

v_gene: TRBV19
CDR3aa: CASSIGTGEKLFF

v_gene: TRBV7-9
CDR3aa: CASSHSKRLAYEQYF

v_gene: TRBV21-1
CDR3aa: CASSKARGEENTGELFF

v_gene: TRBV2
CDR3aa: CASSEEGYGRQAFF

v_gene: TRBV5-6
CDR3aa: CASSLWGARDTEAFF

v_gene: TRBV30
CDR3aa: CAWGTGNQPQHF

v_gene: TRBV11-3
CDR3aa: CASSKEGTYGYTF

v_gene: TRBV6-1
CDR3aa: CASSETGNGELFF

v_gene: TRBV5-1
CDR3aa: CASSLRPSGALNTEAFF

v_gene: TRBV30
CDR3aa: CACGGRGTQYF

v_gene: TRBV29-1
CDR3aa: CSVGQALLDGYTF